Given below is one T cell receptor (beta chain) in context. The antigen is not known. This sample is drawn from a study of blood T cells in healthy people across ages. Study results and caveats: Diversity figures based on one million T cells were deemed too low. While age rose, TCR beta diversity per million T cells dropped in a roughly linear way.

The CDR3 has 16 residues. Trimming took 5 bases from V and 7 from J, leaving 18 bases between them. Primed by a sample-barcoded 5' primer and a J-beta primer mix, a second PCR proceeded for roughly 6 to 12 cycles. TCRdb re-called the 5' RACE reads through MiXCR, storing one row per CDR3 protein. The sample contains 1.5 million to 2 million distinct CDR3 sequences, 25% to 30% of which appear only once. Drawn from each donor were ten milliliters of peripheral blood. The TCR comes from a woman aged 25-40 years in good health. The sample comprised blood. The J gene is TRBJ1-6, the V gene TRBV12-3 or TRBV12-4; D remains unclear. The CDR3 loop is CASSRSVALLNSPLHF. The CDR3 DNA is TGTGCCAGCAGTCGGTCGGTGGCGCTTCTAAATTCACCCCTCCACTTT.